Sequencing of this T cell receptor (beta chain) was carried out in a study of liver allograft versus peripheral blood T cells. Study overall: Within transplanted livers, the T cell receptor repertoires were examined and compared against the repertoires present in the peripheral blood of liver transplant recipients.

Germline V gene sequence: CDR1 MNHEY, CDR2 SVGAGI. V was pared by 6 bases and J by 1 base, with 15 bases between. The CDR3 loop spans 15 amino acids. By proportion, this clonotype is medium-sized. The antigen remains undetermined. Study conclusions and caveats: Reportedly, the T cell receptor repertoires inside liver allografts were not the same as those in peripheral blood.

TCRdb re-analysed the reads in MiXCR, keeping a single row per CDR3 protein. In the table there are under 2,000 distinct CDR3 sequences, approximately 16% of which are singletons. The sequence derives from a human patient who had a liver transplant. These T cells may partly come from the graft donor. The genes are TRBV6-5 and TRBJ1-1; a possible D gene is TRBD1 (6 bases). The CDR3 DNA sequence: TGTGCCAGCAGCCCGGGGGGGCCGCCGAACACTGAAGCTTTCTTT. This encodes CASSPGGPPNTEAFF.